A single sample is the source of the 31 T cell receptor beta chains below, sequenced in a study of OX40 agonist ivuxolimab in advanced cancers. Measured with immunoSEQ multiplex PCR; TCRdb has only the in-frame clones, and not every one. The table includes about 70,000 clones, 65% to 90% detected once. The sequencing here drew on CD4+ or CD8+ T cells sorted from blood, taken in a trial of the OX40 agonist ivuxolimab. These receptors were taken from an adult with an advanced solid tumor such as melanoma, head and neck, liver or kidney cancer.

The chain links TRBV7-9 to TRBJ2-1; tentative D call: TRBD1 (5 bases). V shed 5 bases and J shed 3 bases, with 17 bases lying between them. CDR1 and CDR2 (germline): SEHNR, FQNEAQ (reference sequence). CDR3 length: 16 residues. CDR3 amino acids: CASSQGISADYNEQFF. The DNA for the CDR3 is TGTGCCAGCAGCCAGGGTATATCGGCAGACTACAATGAGCAGTTCTTC. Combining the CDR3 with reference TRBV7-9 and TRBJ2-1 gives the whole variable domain DTGVSQNPRHKITKRGQNVTFRCDPISEHNRLYWYRQTLGQGPEFLTYFQNEAQLEKSRLLSDRFSAERPKGSFSTLEIQRTEQGDSAMYLCASSQGISADYNEQFFGPGTRLTVL.

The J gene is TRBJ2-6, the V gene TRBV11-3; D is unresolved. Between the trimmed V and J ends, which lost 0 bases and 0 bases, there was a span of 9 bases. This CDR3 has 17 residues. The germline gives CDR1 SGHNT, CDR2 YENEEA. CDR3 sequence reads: CASSLEALYSGANVLTF. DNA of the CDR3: TGTGCCAGCAGCTTAGAAGCGCTTTACTCTGGGGCCAACGTCCTGACTTTC.

The CDR3 region has the DNA TGTGCCAGCAGACTCCCCGGAGGGAATGAAAAACTGTTTTTT. Its protein is CASRLPGGNEKLFF. The chain combines TRBV28 with TRBJ1-4, with unresolved D. The CDR3 sequence is 14 residues long. Germline assignment: CDR1 MDHEN and CDR2 SYDVKM. V was pared by 6 bases and J by 5 bases, with 13 bases between.

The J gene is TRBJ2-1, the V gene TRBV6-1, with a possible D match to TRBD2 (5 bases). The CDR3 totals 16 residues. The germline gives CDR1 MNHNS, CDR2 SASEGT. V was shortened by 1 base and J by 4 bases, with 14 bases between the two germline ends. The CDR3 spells CASSEERLSSYNEQFF. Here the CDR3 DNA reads TGTGCCAGCAGTGAAGAGCGGTTATCCTCATACAATGAGCAGTTCTTC.

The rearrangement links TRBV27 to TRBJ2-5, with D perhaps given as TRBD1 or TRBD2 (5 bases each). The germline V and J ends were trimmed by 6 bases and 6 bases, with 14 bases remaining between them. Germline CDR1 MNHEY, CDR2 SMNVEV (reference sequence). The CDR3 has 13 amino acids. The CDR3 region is CASSGTGIKTQYF. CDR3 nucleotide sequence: TGTGCCAGCAGCGGGACGGGCATTAAGACCCAGTACTTC.

In DNA form, the CDR3 reads TGTGCCAGCAGTGATGGACAGGGGTACACAGATACGCAGTATTTT. This encodes CASSDGQGYTDTQYF. The chain combines TRBV6-1 with TRBJ2-3; TRBD1 aligns across 9 bases. The CDR3 has 15 amino acids. Germline V gene sequence: CDR1 MNHNS, CDR2 SASEGT. The J segment lost 2 bases and the V segment lost 3 bases, leaving 3 bases of the junction unmatched.

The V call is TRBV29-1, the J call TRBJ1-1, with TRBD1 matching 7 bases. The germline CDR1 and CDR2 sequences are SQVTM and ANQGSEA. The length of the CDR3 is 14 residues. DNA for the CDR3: TGCACCACGCAGGAGGGGGCAGTGAACACTGAAGCTTTCTTT. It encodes CTTQEGAVNTEAFF.

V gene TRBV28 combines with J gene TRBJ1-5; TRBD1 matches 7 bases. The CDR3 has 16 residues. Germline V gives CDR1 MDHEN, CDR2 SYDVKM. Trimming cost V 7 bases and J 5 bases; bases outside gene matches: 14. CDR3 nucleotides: TGTGCCAGCATCCCCTGGGACAGTACCGGTCATCAGCCCCAGCATTTT. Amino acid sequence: CASIPWDSTGHQPQHF.

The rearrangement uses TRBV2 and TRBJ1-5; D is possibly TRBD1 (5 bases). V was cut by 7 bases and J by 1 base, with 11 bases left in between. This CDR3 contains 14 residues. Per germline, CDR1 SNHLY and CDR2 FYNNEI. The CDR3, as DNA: TGTGCCAGCAAGTTCGGGGGAAGCAATCAGCCCCAGCATTTT. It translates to CASKFGGSNQPQHF.

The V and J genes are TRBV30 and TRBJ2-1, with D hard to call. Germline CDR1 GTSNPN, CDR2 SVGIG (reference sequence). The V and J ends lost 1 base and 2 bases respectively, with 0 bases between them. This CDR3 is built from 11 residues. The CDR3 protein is CAWSAYNEQFF. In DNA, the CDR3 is TGTGCCTGGAGTGCCTACAATGAGCAGTTCTTC.

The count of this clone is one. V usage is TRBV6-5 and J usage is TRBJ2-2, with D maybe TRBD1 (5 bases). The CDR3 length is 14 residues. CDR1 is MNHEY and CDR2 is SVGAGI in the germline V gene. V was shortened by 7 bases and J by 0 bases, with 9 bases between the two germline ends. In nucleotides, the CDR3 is TGTGCCAGCATTTGGGGCGCGAACACCGGGGAGCTGTTTTTT. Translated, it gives CASIWGANTGELFF.

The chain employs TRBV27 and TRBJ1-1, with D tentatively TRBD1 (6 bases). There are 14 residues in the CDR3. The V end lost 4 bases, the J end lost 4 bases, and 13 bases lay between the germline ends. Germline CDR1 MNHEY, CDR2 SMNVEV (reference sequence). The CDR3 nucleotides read TGTGCCAGCAGTTCAGTACAGGGAGGCACTGAAGCTTTCTTT. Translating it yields CASSSVQGGTEAFF.

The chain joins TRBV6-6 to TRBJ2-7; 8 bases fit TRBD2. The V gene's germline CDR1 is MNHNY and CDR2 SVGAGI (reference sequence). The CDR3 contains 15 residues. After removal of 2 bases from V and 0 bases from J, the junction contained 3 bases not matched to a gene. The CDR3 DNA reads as TGTGCCAGCAGTTACGGGCGGGGGGCCTCCTACGAGCAGTACTTC. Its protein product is CASSYGRGASYEQYF.

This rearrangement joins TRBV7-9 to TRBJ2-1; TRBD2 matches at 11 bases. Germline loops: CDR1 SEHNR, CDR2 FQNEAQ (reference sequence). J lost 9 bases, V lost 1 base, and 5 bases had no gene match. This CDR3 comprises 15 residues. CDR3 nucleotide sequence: TGTGCCAGCAGCTTAGGTGCCGGGACTAGCGGTGAGCAGTTCTTC. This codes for CASSLGAGTSGEQFF.

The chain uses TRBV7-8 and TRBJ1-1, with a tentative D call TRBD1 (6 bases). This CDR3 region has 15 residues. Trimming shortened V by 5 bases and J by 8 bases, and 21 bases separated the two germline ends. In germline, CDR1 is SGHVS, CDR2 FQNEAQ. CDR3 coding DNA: TGTGCCAGCAGCCTTACAGGGCGCCCCGTGACAGAAGCTTTCTTT. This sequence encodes CASSLTGRPVTEAFF.

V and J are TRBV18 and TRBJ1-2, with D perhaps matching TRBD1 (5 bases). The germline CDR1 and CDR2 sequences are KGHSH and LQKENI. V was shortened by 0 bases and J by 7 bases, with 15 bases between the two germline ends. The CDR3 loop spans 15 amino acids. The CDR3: CASSPPGARRSGYTF. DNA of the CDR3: TGTGCCAGCTCACCACCCGGGGCCCGGAGGAGTGGCTACACCTTC.

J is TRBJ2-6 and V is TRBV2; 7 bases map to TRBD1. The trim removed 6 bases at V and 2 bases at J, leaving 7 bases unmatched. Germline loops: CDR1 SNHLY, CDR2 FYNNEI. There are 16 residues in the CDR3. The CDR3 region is CASSLTGVAGANVLTF. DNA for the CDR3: TGTGCCAGCAGCCTTACAGGGGTGGCTGGGGCCAACGTCCTGACTTTC.

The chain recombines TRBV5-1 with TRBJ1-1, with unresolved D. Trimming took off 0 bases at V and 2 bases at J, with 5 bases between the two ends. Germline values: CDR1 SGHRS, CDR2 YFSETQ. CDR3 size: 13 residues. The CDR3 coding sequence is TGCGCCAGCAGCTTGGATGTTAACACTGAAGCTTTCTTT. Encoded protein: CASSLDVNTEAFF.

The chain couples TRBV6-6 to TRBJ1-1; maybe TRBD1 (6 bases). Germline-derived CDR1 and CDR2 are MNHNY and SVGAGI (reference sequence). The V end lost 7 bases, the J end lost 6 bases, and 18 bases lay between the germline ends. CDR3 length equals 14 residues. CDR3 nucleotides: TGTGCCAGCATTCTCTCTACAGGGATCCCTGAAGCTTTCTTT. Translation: CASILSTGIPEAFF.

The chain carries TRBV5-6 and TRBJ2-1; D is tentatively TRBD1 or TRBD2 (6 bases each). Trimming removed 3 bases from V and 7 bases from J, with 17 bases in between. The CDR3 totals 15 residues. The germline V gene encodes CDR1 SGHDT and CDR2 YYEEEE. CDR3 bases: TGTGCCAGCAGCTCCGGAGGGAGAGGGGGTAATGAGCAGTTCTTC. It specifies CASSSGGRGGNEQFF.

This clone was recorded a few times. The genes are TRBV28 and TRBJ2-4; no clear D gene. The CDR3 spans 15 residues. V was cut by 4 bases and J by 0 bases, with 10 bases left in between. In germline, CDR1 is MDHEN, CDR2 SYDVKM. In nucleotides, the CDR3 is TGTGCCAGCAGTTCGACCCCCCTAGCCAAAAACATTCAGTACTTC. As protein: CASSSTPLAKNIQYF.

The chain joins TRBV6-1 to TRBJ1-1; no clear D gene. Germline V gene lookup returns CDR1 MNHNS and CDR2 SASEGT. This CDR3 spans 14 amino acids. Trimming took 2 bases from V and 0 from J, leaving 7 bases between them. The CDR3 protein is CASSEPQMNTEAFF. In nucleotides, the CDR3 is TGTGCCAGCAGTGAACCCCAGATGAACACTGAAGCTTTCTTT.

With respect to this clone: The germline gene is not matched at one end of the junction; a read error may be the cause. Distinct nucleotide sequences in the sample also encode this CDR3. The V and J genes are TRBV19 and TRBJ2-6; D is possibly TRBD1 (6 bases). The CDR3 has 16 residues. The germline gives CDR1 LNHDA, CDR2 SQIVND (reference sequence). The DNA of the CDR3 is TGCGCCAGTAGTAGAGGACAGTCCGCTGGGGCCAACGTCCTGACTTTC. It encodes CASSRGQSAGANVLTF. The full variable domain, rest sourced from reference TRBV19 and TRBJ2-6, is DGGITQSPKYLFRKEGQNVTLSCEQNLNHDAMYWYRQDPGQGLRLIYYSQIVNDFQKGDIAEGYSVSREKKESFPLTVTSAQKNPTAFYLCASSRGQSAGANVLTFGAGSRLTVL.

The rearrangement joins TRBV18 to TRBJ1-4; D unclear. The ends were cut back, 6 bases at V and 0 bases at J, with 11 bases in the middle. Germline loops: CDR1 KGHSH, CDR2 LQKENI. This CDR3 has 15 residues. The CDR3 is CASSQRVATNEKLFF. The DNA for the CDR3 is TGTGCCAGCTCGCAGAGGGTTGCAACTAATGAAAAACTGTTTTTT.

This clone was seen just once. As DNA, the CDR3 is TGCGCCAGCAGCTTGGCAACTAGCGGTTCCTACAATGAGCAGTTCTTC. Protein sequence: CASSLATSGSYNEQFF. The chain recombines TRBV5-1 with TRBJ2-1; 8 bases agree with TRBD2. In germline, CDR1 is SGHRS, CDR2 YFSETQ. The CDR3 extends over 16 amino acids. V shed 0 bases and J 1 base; nucleotides not matched to a gene: 3.

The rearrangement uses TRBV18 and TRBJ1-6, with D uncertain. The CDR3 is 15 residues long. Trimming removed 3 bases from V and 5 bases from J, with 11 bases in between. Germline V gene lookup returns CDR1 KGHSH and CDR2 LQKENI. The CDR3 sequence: CASSPTGSDNSPLHF. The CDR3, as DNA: TGTGCCAGCTCACCGACGGGGTCTGATAATTCACCCCTCCACTTT.

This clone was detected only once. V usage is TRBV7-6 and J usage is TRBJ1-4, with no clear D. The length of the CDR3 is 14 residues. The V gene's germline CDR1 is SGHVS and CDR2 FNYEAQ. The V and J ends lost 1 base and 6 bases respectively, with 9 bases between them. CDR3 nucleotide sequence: TGTGCCAGCAGCTTAGGGTGGGCGGATGAAAAACTGTTTTTT. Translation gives CASSLGWADEKLFF.

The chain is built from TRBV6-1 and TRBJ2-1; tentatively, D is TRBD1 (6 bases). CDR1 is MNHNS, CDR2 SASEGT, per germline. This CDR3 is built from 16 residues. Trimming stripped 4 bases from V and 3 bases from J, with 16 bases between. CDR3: CASSGTVPGVYNEQFF. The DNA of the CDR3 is TGTGCCAGCAGTGGGACAGTCCCAGGGGTCTACAATGAGCAGTTCTTC.

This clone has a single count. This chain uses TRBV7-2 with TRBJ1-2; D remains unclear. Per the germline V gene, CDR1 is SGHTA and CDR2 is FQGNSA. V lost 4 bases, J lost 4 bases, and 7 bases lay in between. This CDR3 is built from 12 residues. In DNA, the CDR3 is TGTGCCAGCAGCTCCCGGGGCTATGGCTACACCTTC. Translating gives CASSSRGYGYTF.

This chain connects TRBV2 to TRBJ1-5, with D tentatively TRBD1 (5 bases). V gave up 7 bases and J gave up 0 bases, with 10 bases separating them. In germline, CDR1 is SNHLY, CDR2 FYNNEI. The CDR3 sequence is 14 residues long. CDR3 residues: CASNKDNSNQPQHF. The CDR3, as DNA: TGTGCCAGCAACAAGGACAATAGCAATCAGCCCCAGCATTTT.

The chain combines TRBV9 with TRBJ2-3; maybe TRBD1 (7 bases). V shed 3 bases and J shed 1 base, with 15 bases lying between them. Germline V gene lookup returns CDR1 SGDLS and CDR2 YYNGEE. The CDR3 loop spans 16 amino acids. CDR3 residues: CASSGAGGTGTDTQYF. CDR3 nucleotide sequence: TGTGCCAGCAGCGGCGCCGGCGGGACAGGCACAGATACGCAGTATTTT.